Listed here is a single T cell receptor (beta chain). Its antigen remains unidentified. This entry comes from a study of cytomegalovirus exposure and HLA in healthy donors. General study findings and limits: In a later analysis, TCR beta V- and J-gene trimming showed a link to a missense DCLRE1C variant. CMV serostatus alone was available as immune exposure information. Reports showed the classifier diagnosing cytomegalovirus status with high specificity and sensitivity. When the data were analyzed later, several of the most significant clusters appeared to be linked to common viral pathogens.

Use of 60 Vbeta and 13 Jbeta primers characterized the PCR. The assay was immunoSEQ multiplex PCR, and TCRdb's table has in-frame clones only and misses some. The repertoire consists of around 200,000 clones, with roughly 85% occurring once and the leading ten covering approximately 2.4%. The CDR3 has 12 residues. Per the germline V gene, CDR1 is SQVTM and CDR2 is ANQGSEA. With 7 bases removed from V and 4 bases from J, the gap between germline ends came to 12 bases. Sequences were obtained from PBMCs. The rearrangement joins TRBV29-1 to TRBJ2-3; D perhaps matches TRBD1 (6 bases). The receptor was isolated from a woman in her forties or fifties in good health and CMV-seronegative. The CDR3 is CSADRFPDTQYF. CDR3 sequence (DNA): TGCAGCGCCGACAGGTTCCCAGATACGCAGTATTTT.